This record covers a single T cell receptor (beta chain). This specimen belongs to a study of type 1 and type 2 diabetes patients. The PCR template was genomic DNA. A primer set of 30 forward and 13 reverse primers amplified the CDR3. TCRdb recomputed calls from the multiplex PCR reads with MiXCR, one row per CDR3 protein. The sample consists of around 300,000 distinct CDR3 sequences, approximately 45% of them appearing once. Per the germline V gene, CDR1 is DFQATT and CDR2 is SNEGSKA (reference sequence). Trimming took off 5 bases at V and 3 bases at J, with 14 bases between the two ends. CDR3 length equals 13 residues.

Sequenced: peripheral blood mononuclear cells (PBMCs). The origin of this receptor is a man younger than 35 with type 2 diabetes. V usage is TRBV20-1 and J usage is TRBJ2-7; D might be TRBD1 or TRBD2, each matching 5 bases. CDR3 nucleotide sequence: TGCAGTGCTTCGCAAGGTGGGGGCTACGAGCAGTACTTC. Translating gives CSASQGGGYEQYF.